This T cell receptor beta chain was captured in a study of cytomegalovirus exposure and HLA in healthy donors. V was clipped by 7 bases and J by 0 bases; unmatched bases: 9. CDR1 is MNHEY and CDR2 is SMNVEV in the germline V gene (reference sequence). The CDR3 has 17 residues. Repertoires were generated with immunoSEQ multiplex PCR, while TCRdb's copy carries only in-frame clones and drops some. The sample has about 240,000 clones; approximately 83% are singletons. Sequencing used PBMCs. The sequence was obtained from a woman between 25 and 40 years old in good health and CMV-seropositive. The chain carries TRBV27 and TRBJ2-2; 9 bases are a match to TRBD2. CDR3 sequence (DNA): TGTGCCAGCACGCGACTAGCGGTCCATTCGAACACCGGGGAGCTGTTTTTT. It yields the protein CASTRLAVHSNTGELFF.